Presented here are 19 T cell receptor beta chains from one specimen sequenced in a study of cytomegalovirus exposure and HLA in healthy donors. The PCR employed 60 Vbeta primers together with 13 Jbeta primers. Data came from immunoSEQ multiplex PCR; TCRdb stores just in-frame clones and leaves some out. The sample includes tens of thousands of clones, over 9.5% of them seen just once. The specimen was PBMCs. These receptors originate from a man aged 60-69 years in good health and CMV-seropositive.

This clone was seen only a few times. The chain is built from TRBV2 and TRBJ1-1; a weak D match, TRBD1 (6 bases). This CDR3 contains 13 residues. CDR1 and CDR2 (germline): SNHLY, FYNNEI. Deletions cut 6 bases from V and 1 base from J, with 9 bases between. The CDR3 region has the DNA TGTGCCAGCAGAACGGGACAGAACACTGAAGCTTTCTTT. Translating gives CASRTGQNTEAFF.

The table lists this clone with a few counts. The rearrangement joins TRBV29-1 to TRBJ2-3, with TRBD1 as a possible D gene (5 bases). Germline V gene data show CDR1 as SQVTM and CDR2 as ANQGSEA. The CDR3 covers 13 residues. The V end was cut by 8 bases, the J end by 2 bases, with 14 bases between. In DNA, the CDR3 is TGCAGCTCCGCGAGGACATCCACAGATACGCAGTATTTT. Translating it yields CSSARTSTDTQYF.

This clone was detected a few times. The chain has TRBV5-1 and TRBJ2-5, with a tentative D call TRBD2 (5 bases). CDR3 size: 17 residues. V was pared by 0 bases and J by 2 bases, with 17 bases between. Germline V CDR1 and CDR2: SGHRS, YFSETQ. Written as DNA, the CDR3 is TGCGCCAGCAGCTTGGGGCGGAGGCCCTACCTACAAGAGACCCAGTACTTC. It specifies CASSLGRRPYLQETQYF. Full variable domain (rest looked up from reference TRBV5-1 and TRBJ2-5): KAGVTQTPRYLIKTRGQQVTLSCSPISGHRSVSWYQQTPGQGLQFLFEYFSETQRNKGNFPGRFSGRQFSNSRSEMNVSTLELGDSALYLCASSLGRRPYLQETQYFGPGTRLLVL.

The table lists this clone with a few counts. A junction end diverges from the germline sequence, so it may reflect a read error. Other DNA sequences of this sample code for an identical CDR3. The chain couples TRBV28 to TRBJ2-3, with 7 positions matching TRBD1. The germline V gene encodes CDR1 MDHEN and CDR2 SYDVKM. This CDR3 comprises 15 residues. CDR3 nucleotides: TGTGCCAGTAGTTCCCCGGGACAGAGCACAGATACGCAGTATTTT. Its protein product is CASSSPGQSTDTQYF.

A few counts support this clone. The J gene is TRBJ2-1, the V gene TRBV15; D is unresolved. The length of the CDR3 is 14 residues. The V gene lost 7 bases and the J gene lost 0 bases, with 10 bases spanning the gap. Germline values: CDR1 LNHNV, CDR2 YYDKDF (reference sequence). CDR3 coding DNA: TGTGCCACCAAGTCTCCACACTCCTACAATGAGCAGTTCTTC. Its translation is CATKSPHSYNEQFF.

The V and J genes are TRBV29-1 and TRBJ2-1; 9 positions agree with TRBD1. Germline CDR1 SQVTM, CDR2 ANQGSEA. With 6 bases clipped from V and 7 bases from J, the junction kept 1 base outside the gene matches. This CDR3 comprises 11 residues. The CDR3 DNA reads as TGCAGCGTGACAGGGGGGAATGAGCAGTTCTTC. Its protein is CSVTGGNEQFF.

This clone was seen more than once but under ten times. J is TRBJ1-1 and V is TRBV19, with 8 positions matching TRBD1. After removal of 8 bases from V and 4 bases from J, the junction contained 12 bases not matched to a gene. Germline CDR1 is LNHDA and CDR2 is SQIVND (reference sequence). CDR3 size: 15 residues. CDR3 coding DNA: TGTGCCAGTTTCCAGCCAGGGGGCGCGGGCACTGAAGCTTTCTTT. Its protein product is CASFQPGGAGTEAFF.

This clone occurred a few times. CDR3 bases: TGCGCCAGCAGCTTCACAGCGGGAGGGGGTGAGCAGTTCTTC. Amino acids: CASSFTAGGGEQFF. The chain uses TRBV5-1 and TRBJ2-1; TRBD2 aligns across 10 bases. The CDR3 sequence is 14 residues long. V lost 2 bases to trimming and J lost 9 bases; unmatched junction nucleotides: 5. CDR1 and CDR2 (germline): SGHRS, YFSETQ.

The gene calls are TRBV14 and TRBJ1-1; D gene uncertain. The germline CDR1 and CDR2 sequences are SGHDN and FVKESK. V shed 1 base and J shed 5 bases, with 11 bases lying between them. The CDR3 length is 14 residues. CDR3 nucleotides: TGTGCCAGCAGCCAAGCGTCGGCGGGGACTGAAGCTTTCTTT. It encodes CASSQASAGTEAFF.

In its sample, this clone was seen a few times. This sequence joins TRBV29-1 and TRBJ2-5, with D possibly matching TRBD1 (6 bases). CDR3 size: 13 residues. Trimming took 8 bases from V and 2 from J, leaving 15 bases between them. CDR1 SQVTM and CDR2 ANQGSEA come from the germline V gene. Written as DNA, the CDR3 is TGCAGCACTGGACAGAGATTACAAGAGACCCAGTACTTC. Translating gives CSTGQRLQETQYF.

The CDR3 DNA reads TGTGCCAGCAGCTTGGGACAACCCTGGGATGAGCAGTTCTTC. This translates into CASSLGQPWDEQFF. The chain has TRBV5-6 and TRBJ2-1, with no clear D. V was pared by 0 bases and J by 8 bases, with 12 bases between. CDR1 SGHDT and CDR2 YYEEEE come from the germline V gene. The CDR3 runs 14 residues.

This chain connects TRBV28 to TRBJ2-7, with 14 nucleotides matching TRBD2. V trimming: 3 bases; J trimming: 5 bases; junction bases outside the gene matches: 6. CDR1 MDHEN and CDR2 SYDVKM come from the germline V gene. This CDR3 has 16 amino acids. CDR3 coding DNA: TGTGCCAGCAGTTTCGTGACTAGCGGGGGGGCCAACGAGCAGTACGTC. Its translation is CASSFVTSGGANEQYV.

Regarding this clone: Other DNA sequences in the same sample also yield this CDR3. The chain has TRBV6-5 and TRBJ2-7; D is possibly TRBD2 (7 bases). Between the trimmed V and J ends, which lost 5 bases and 0 bases, there was a span of 14 bases. CDR1 and CDR2 (germline): MNHEY, SVGAGI. This CDR3 is built from 15 residues. In DNA, the CDR3 is TGTGCCAGCAGTGCTAGGGGGGGACTCTCCTACGAGCAGTACGTC. Its protein product is CASSARGGLSYEQYV.

The chain couples TRBV5-1 to TRBJ2-2; D might be TRBD2 (7 bases). The V gene lost 9 bases and the J gene lost 4 bases, with 16 bases spanning the gap. The CDR3 sequence is 14 residues long. In germline, CDR1 is SGHRS, CDR2 YFSETQ. DNA of the CDR3: TGCGCCACGTCCGGGGGGCAGGGCACCGGGGAGCTGTTTTTT. This translates into CATSGGQGTGELFF.

The chain has TRBV7-6 and TRBJ1-2; weak D call: TRBD1 (6 bases). Trimming pared 5 bases from V and 4 bases from J, leaving 20 bases between. CDR3 length equals 16 residues. The germline V gene encodes CDR1 SGHVS and CDR2 FNYEAQ. CDR3 protein: CASSEVSGTSFYGYTF. The CDR3 bases are TGTGCCAGCAGCGAGGTGTCCGGGACATCATTCTATGGCTACACCTTC.

This chain uses TRBV6-6 with TRBJ2-7; TRBD1 might be the D (6 bases). V lost 5 bases and J lost 3, with 17 bases in between. The CDR3 is 15 residues long. CDR1 is MNHNY and CDR2 is SVGAGI in the germline V gene (reference sequence). The CDR3 nucleotides read TGTGCCAGCAGTCGCCTCCGGGACACTAACTACGAGCAGTACGTC. Translated: CASSRLRDTNYEQYV.

A remark on this clone: The junction and the germline gene differ at one end; a read error may be behind it. The same CDR3 can be traced to other DNA sequences in this sample. The chain couples TRBV28 to TRBJ1-6; the D gene is possibly TRBD1 (5 bases). The CDR3 has 14 amino acids. Germline CDR1 MDHEN, CDR2 SYDVKM. The CDR3 DNA reads as TGCGCCAGCAGTTTACAGGCGGGAAATTCACCCCTCCACTTT. It yields the protein CASSLQAGNSPLHF.

This sequence joins TRBV4-2 and TRBJ2-2, with D maybe TRBD1 (5 bases). CDR3 size: 14 residues. Germline loops: CDR1 LGHNA, CDR2 YNFKEQ. V gave up 1 base and J gave up 5 bases, with 8 bases separating them. Here the CDR3 DNA reads TGTGCCAGCAGCCAAGGACGACAGACCGGGGAGCTGTTTTTT. Encoded protein: CASSQGRQTGELFF.

In this sample, this clone turned up a few times. The chain has TRBV21-1 and TRBJ1-2; TRBD1 is taken as the D call from the table, unchecked against the DNA. TRBV21-1 is tagged as a pseudogene. This CDR3 comprises 17 residues. CDR3 in amino acids: CASSPWTGHHFNYGYTF. The CDR3 DNA follows: TGTGCCAGCAGCCCCTGGACAGGGCACCATTTTAACTATGGCTACACCTTC.